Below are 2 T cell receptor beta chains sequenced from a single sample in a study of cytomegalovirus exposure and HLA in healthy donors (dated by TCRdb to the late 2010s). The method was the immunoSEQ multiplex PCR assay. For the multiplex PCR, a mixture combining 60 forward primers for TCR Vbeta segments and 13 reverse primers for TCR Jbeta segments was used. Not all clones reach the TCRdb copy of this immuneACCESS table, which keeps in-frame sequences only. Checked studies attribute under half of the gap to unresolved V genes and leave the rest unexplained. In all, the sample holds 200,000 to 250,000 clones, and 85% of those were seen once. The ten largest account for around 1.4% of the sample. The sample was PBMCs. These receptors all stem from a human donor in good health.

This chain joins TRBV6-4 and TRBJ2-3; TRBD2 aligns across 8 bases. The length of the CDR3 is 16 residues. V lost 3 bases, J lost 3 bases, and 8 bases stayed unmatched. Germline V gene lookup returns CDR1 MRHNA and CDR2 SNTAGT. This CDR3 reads CASSEKAGVETDTQYF. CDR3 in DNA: TGTGCCAGCAGTGAGAAAGCGGGAGTTGAGACAGATACGCAGTATTTT.

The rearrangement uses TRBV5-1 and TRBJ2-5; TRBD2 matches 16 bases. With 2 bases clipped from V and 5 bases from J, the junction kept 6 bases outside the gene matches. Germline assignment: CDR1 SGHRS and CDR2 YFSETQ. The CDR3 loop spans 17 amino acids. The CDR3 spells CASSFAGTSGRGETQYF. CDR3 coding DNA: TGCGCCAGCAGCTTCGCCGGGACTAGCGGGAGGGGGGAGACCCAGTACTTC.